The rows below give T cell receptor beta chains drawn from one sample of a study of graft-versus-host responses after intestinal transplantation. This table comes from immunoSEQ multiplex PCR, and its TCRdb copy is limited to in-frame clones, with some not included. The sample has tens of thousands of clones, 83% seen once. No antigen has been identified for these receptors. The source was unstimulated CD8+ T cells sorted from spleen or lymph node cells, collected before intestinal transplant. The receptor set was obtained from a human donor who received an intestinal transplant. Both conserved end residues are part of each CDR3. The D gene is left open where the match is weak.

D: NA
J: TRBJ2-5
length: 14
V: TRBV27
DNA: TGTGCCAGCAGTTTCGGGACTCCTCAAGAGACCCAGTACTTC
CDR3: CASSFGTPQETQYF

D: NA
J: TRBJ2-5
length: 14
V: TRBV6-6
DNA: TGTGCCAGCAGCCTACGGACAGCGCCAGAGACCCAGTACTTC
CDR3: CASSLRTAPETQYF

D: TRBD2
J: TRBJ2-1
length: 15
V: TRBV2
DNA: TGTGCCAGCATAGCCGGGACTAGCCTAAACAATGAGCAGTTCTTC
CDR3: CASIAGTSLNNEQFF

D: NA
J: TRBJ2-7
length: 11
V: TRBV7-9
DNA: TGTGCCAGCAGCTTAGGACCCGAGCAGTACTTC
CDR3: CASSLGPEQYF

D: TRBD1
J: TRBJ2-3
length: 14
V: TRBV6-4
DNA: TGTGCCAGCAGTGACGGGACAGGGGGCGATACGCAGTATTTT
CDR3: CASSDGTGGDTQYF

D: TRBD1
J: TRBJ1-1
length: 17
V: TRBV6-4
DNA: TGTGCCAGCAGTGACTCGGGAGCAGGGGGCTTTGTAACTGAAGCTTTCTTT
CDR3: CASSDSGAGGFVTEAFF

D: TRBD2
J: TRBJ2-7
length: 16
V: TRBV27
DNA: TGTGCCAGCAGTTTATTTCCGGCGGGGGGACCCTACGAGCAGTACTTC
CDR3: CASSLFPAGGPYEQYF

D: TRBD2
J: TRBJ2-7
length: 17
V: TRBV7-6
DNA: TGTGCCAGCAGCTTAGCCCCACCTCCCGGGGGGGCCTACGAGCAGTACTTC
CDR3: CASSLAPPPGGAYEQYF

D: TRBD2
J: TRBJ2-3
length: 19
V: TRBV10-3
DNA: TGTGCCATCAGTGAGGGAAAACTAGCGGGGAGAGACGCTACAGATACGCAGTATTTT
CDR3: CAISEGKLAGRDATDTQYF

D: NA
J: TRBJ2-1
length: 15
V: TRBV19
DNA: TGTGCCAGTAGCCCGTTGATGAGCTCCTACAATGAGCAGTTCTTC
CDR3: CASSPLMSSYNEQFF